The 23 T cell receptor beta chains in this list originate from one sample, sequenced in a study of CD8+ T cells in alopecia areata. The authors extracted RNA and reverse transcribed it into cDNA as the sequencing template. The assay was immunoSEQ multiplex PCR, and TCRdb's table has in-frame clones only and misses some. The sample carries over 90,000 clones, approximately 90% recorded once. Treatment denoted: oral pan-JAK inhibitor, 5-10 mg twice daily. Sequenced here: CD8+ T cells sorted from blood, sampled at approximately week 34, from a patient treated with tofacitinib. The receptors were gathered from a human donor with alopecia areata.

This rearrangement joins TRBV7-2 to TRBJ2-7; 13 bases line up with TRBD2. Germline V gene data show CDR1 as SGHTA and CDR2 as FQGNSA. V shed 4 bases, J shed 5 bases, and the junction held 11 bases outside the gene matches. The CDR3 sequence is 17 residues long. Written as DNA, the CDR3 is TGTGCCAGCAGCTCCCTGCGCTCGGGACTAGCGGGAAACGAGCAGTACTTC. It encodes CASSSLRSGLAGNEQYF.

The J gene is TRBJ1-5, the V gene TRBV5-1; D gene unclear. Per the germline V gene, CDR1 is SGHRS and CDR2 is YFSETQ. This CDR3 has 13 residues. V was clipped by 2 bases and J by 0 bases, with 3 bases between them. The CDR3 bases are TGCGCCAGCAGCTTTCTTAGCAATCAGCCCCAGCATTTT. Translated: CASSFLSNQPQHF.

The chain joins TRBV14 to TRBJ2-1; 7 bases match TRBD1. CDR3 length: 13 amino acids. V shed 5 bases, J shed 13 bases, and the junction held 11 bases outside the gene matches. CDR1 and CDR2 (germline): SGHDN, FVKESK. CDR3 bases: TGTGCCAGCAGCTTAGGGTCTAGGGGGCACCAGTTCTTC. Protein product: CASSLGSRGHQFF.

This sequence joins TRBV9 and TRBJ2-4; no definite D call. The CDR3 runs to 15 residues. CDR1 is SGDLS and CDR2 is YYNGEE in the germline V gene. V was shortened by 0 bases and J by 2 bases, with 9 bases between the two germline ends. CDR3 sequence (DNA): TGTGCCAGCAGCGTAGATGGGGTTCCCAAAAACATTCAGTACTTC. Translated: CASSVDGVPKNIQYF.

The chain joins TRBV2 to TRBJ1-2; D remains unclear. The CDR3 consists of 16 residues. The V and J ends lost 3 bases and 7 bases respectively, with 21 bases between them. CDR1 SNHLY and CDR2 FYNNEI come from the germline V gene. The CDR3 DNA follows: TGTGCCAGCAGTGACCAGGCAAACCCTATTTTTTTTGGCTACACCTTC. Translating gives CASSDQANPIFFGYTF.

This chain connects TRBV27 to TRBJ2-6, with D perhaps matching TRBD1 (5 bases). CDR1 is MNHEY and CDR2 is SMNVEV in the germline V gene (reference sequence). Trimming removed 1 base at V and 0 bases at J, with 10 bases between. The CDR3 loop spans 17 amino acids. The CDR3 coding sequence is TGTGCCAGCAGTTTATGGGGCTTCTACTCTGGGGCCAACGTCCTGACTTTC. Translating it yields CASSLWGFYSGANVLTF. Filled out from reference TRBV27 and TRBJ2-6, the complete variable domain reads EAQVTQNPRYLITVTGKKLTVTCSQNMNHEYMSWYRQDPGLGLRQIYYSMNVEVTDKGDVPEGYKVSRKEKRNFPLILESPSPNQTSLYFCASSLWGFYSGANVLTFGAGSRLTVL.

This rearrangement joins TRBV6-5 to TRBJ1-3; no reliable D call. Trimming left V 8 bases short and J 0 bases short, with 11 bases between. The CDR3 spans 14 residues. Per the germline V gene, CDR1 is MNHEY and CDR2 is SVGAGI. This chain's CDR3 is CASRGPDSGNTIYF. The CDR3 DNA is TGTGCCAGCCGCGGACCGGACTCTGGAAACACCATATATTTT.

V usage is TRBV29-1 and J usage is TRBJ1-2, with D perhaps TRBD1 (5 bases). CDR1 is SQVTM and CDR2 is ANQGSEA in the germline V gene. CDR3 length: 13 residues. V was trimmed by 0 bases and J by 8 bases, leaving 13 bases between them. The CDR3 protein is CSVEDPQRGGYTF. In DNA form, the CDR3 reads TGCAGCGTTGAAGATCCTCAGAGGGGCGGCTACACCTTC.

The CDR3 sequence is CASSLNPGETQYF. In nucleotides, the CDR3 is TGTGCCAGCAGTTTAAATCCCGGGGAGACCCAGTACTTC. The V gene is TRBV27, the J gene TRBJ2-5, with D unresolved. Trimming shortened V by 2 bases and J by 5 bases, and 9 bases separated the two germline ends. CDR1 is MNHEY and CDR2 is SMNVEV in the germline V gene (reference sequence). The CDR3 contains 13 residues.

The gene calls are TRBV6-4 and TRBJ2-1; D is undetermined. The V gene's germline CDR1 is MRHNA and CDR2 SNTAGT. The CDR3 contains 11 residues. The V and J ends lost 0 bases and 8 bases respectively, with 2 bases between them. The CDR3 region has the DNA TGTGCCAGCAGTGACTCCCATGAGCAGTTCTTC. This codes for CASSDSHEQFF.

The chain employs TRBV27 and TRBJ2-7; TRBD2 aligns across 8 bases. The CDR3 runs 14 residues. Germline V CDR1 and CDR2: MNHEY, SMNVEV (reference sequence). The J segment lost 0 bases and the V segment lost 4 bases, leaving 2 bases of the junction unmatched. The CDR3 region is CASSSSGSSYEQYF. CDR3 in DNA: TGTGCCAGCAGTTCAAGCGGGAGCTCCTACGAGCAGTACTTC.

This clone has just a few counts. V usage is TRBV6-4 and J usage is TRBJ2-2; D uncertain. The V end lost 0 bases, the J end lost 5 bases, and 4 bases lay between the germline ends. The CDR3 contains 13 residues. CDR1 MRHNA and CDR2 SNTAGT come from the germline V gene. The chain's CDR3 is CASSDSGTGELFF. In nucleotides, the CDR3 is TGTGCCAGCAGTGACTCAGGAACCGGGGAGCTGTTTTTT.

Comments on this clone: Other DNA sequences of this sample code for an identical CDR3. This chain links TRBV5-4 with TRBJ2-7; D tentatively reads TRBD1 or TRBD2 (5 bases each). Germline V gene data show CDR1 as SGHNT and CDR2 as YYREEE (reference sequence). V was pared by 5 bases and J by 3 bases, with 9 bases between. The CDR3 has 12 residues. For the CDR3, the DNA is TGTGCCAGCAGTCTGGGGGACTACGAGCAGTACTTC. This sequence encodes CASSLGDYEQYF.

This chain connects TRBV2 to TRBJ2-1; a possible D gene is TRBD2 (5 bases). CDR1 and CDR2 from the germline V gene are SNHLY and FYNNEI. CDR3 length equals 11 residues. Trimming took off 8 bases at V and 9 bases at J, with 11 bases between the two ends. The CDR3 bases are TGTGCCAGCTCCTCCCGGGGTGAGCAGTTCTTC. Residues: CASSSRGEQFF.

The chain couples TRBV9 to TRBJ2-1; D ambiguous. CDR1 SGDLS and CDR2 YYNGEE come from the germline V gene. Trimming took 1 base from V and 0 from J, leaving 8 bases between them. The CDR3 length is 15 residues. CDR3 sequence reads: CASSVQLDSYNEQFF. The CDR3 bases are TGTGCCAGCAGCGTACAGCTGGACTCCTACAATGAGCAGTTCTTC.

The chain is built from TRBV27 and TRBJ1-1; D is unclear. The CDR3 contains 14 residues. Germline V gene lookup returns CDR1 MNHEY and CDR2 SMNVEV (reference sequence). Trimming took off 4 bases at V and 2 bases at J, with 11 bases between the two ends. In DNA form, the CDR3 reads TGTGCCAGCAGTTGGTCCAGCAGTAACACTGAAGCTTTCTTT. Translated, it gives CASSWSSSNTEAFF.

The CDR3 sequence: CASSVDRDEQYF. DNA for the CDR3: TGTGCCAGCAGCGTAGACAGGGACGAGCAGTACTTC. The chain couples TRBV9 to TRBJ2-7; D is perhaps TRBD1 (6 bases). The V end lost 0 bases, the J end lost 5 bases, and 6 bases lay between the germline ends. The CDR3 contains 12 residues. CDR1 and CDR2 from the germline V gene are SGDLS and YYNGEE. The full variable domain, in which reference TRBV9 and TRBJ2-7 provide the parts outside the CDR3, is DSGVTQTPKHLITATGQRVTLRCSPRSGDLSVYWYQQSLDQGLQFLIQYYNGEERAKGNILERFSAQQFPDLHSELNLSSLELGDSALYFCASSVDRDEQYFGPGTRLTVT.

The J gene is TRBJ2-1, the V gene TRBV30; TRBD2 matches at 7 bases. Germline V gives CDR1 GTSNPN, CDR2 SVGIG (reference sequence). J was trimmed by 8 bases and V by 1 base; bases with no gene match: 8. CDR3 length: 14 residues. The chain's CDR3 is CAWSEGLSRDEQFF. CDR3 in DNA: TGTGCCTGGAGTGAGGGACTAAGCCGAGATGAGCAGTTCTTC.

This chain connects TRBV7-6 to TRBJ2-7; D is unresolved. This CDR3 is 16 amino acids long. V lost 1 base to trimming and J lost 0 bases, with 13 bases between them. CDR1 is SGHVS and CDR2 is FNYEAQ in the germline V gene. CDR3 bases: TGTGCCAGCAGCTTAGACCGGCCAGCGAACTCCTACGAGCAGTACTTC. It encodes CASSLDRPANSYEQYF.

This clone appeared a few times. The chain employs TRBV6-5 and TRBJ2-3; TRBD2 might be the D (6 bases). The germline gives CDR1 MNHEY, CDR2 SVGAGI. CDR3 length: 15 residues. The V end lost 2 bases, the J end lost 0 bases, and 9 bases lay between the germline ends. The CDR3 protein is CASSYGGRSTDTQYF. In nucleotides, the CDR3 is TGTGCCAGCAGTTACGGGGGGAGGAGCACAGATACGCAGTATTTT.

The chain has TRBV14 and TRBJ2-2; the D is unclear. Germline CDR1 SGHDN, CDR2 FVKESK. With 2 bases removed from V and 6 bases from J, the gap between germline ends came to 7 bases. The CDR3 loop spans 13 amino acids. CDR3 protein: CASSQFRSGELFF. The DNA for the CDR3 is TGTGCCAGCAGCCAATTTAGGTCCGGGGAGCTGTTTTTT.

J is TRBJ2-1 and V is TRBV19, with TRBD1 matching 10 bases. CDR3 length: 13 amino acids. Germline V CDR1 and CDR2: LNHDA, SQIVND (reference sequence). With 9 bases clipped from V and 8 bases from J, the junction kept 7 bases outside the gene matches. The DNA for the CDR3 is TGTGCCAGCGCCGGGACAGGGGTAGATGAGCAGTTCTTC. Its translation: CASAGTGVDEQFF.

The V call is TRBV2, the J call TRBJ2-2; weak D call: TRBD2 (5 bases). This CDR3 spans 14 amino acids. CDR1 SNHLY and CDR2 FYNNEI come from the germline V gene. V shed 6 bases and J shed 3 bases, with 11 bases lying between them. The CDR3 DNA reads TGTGCCAGCAGACCCGGCGGGTACACCGGGGAGCTGTTTTTT. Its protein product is CASRPGGYTGELFF.